A selection of T cell receptor beta chains follows, all from one sample in a study of T cell responses to AZD1222 COVID-19 vaccine. TCRdb keeps only in-frame clones here, not all; method: immunoSEQ multiplex PCR. The repertoire consists of about 180,000 clones, with around 90% occurring once and the leading ten covering approximately 2%. Source: peripheral blood, taken on day 0 of AZD1222 vaccination. The receptors were sampled from an adult in good health. Both conserved end residues are part of each CDR3. The order of the fields is V gene, D gene, clone size, J gene, CDR3 DNA, CDR3 protein. The D gene is left open where the match is weak. Some rows have no size entry. The others give once, few or many, or a class for an expanded clone.

TRBV6-2/TRBV6-3	TRBD2	-	TRBJ2-7	TGTGCCAGCAGTTACTCACCGGGACTATCAAGCTCCTACGAGCAGTACTTC	CASSYSPGLSSSYEQYF
TRBV5-4	-	-	TRBJ1-2	TGTGCCAGCAGCGCCGACAGCTATGGCTACACCTTC	CASSADSYGYTF
TRBV9	-	-	TRBJ1-1	TGTGCCAGCAGCGTAGATGTGGGGCTTGGCGCTGAAGCTTTCTTT	CASSVDVGLGAEAFF
TRBV15	-	-	TRBJ1-2	TGTGCCACCAGCAGAGAGCTCAGGGAACCCTATGGCTACACCTTC	CATSRELREPYGYTF
TRBV7-9	TRBD1	-	TRBJ2-2	TGTGCCAGCAGCTCGGGGGACAGGGCAGCCGGGGAGCTGTTTTTT	CASSSGDRAAGELFF
TRBV6-5	-	-	TRBJ1-1	TGTGCCAGCAGGAGGACAGTCGTCGTGGTCACTGAAGCTTTCTTT	CASRRTVVVVTEAFF
TRBV14	-	-	TRBJ1-1	TGTGCCAGCAGCCAAGATACAGGGAATGGAAGGGCTGAAGCTTTCTTT	CASSQDTGNGRAEAFF
TRBV10-3	TRBD1	-	TRBJ1-3	TGTGCCTCCCGGACAGGGGACTCTGGAAACACCATATATTTT	CASRTGDSGNTIYF
TRBV7-3	-	-	TRBJ1-6	TGTGCCAGCTCAACCGCCGGGGGGCAGTCACCCCTCCACTTT	CASSTAGGQSPLHF
TRBV5-1	-	-	TRBJ1-2	TGCGCCAGCAGCTTGGCAGGGGCGGAAGGCTACACCTTC	CASSLAGAEGYTF
TRBV6-5	TRBD2	-	TRBJ2-3	TGTGCCAGCTCGGAGCGGGGTTTCACAGATACGCAGTATTTT	CASSERGFTDTQYF
TRBV7-2	-	-	TRBJ1-4	TGTGCCAGCAGCGCTCGGACGGGGAATGAAAAACTGTTTTTT	CASSARTGNEKLFF
TRBV9	-	-	TRBJ1-1	TGTGCCAGCAGCGTAGCCTTTGGGGGGAACACTGAAGCTTTCTTT	CASSVAFGGNTEAFF
TRBV6-5	TRBD1	-	TRBJ2-5	TGTGCCAGCAGGAATACAGGGGGAGAGGAGACCCAGTACTTC	CASRNTGGEETQYF
TRBV5-4	-	few	TRBJ2-7	TGTGCCAGCACCAGCTTGATGGGCAGCTACGAGCAGTACTTC	CASTSLMGSYEQYF
TRBV13	TRBD2	-	TRBJ2-1	TGTGCCAGCAGCCCCAAGACTAGCGGGGGGGGAAATGAGCAGTTCTTC	CASSPKTSGGGNEQFF
TRBV27	-	-	TRBJ1-1	TGTGCCAGCAGTTTGCAGAAGAACACTGAAGCTTTCTTT	CASSLQKNTEAFF
TRBV6-5	-	-	TRBJ1-1	TGTGCCAGCACCCCGTGGGGGGGCGGCACTGAAGCTTTCTTT	CASTPWGGGTEAFF
TRBV27	TRBD1	-	TRBJ2-7	TGTGCCAGCAGTATAAGCCGACAGGGGCTACCCTACGAGCAGTACTTC	CASSISRQGLPYEQYF
TRBV24-1	TRBD1	once	TRBJ1-6	TGTGCCACCAGTAGGGACAGAGATTCACCCCTCCACTTT	CATSRDRDSPLHF
TRBV5-1	TRBD1	-	TRBJ2-3	TGCGCCAGCAGCTTAGGACAGGGGGGAGATACGCAGTATTTT	CASSLGQGGDTQYF
TRBV5-4	TRBD2	-	TRBJ2-3	TGTGCCAGCAGCTTGGCTTGGCGGGGGGGCAACACAGATACGCAGTATTTT	CASSLAWRGGNTDTQYF
TRBV29-1	-	few	TRBJ1-1	TGCAGCGTTGAGGGGGCTATGAACACTGAAGCTTTCTTT	CSVEGAMNTEAFF
TRBV27	-	-	TRBJ2-6	TGTGCCAGCAGGTACAGCTCTGGGGCCAACGTCCTGACTTTC	CASRYSSGANVLTF
TRBV7-3	TRBD2	-	TRBJ2-1	TGTGCCAGCAGCAGGACTAGCGGGAGGGCGTTCAATGAGCAGTTCTTC	CASSRTSGRAFNEQFF
TRBV15	-	-	TRBJ1-5	TGTGCCACCAGCAGAGATATAAGAGGTCAGCCCCAGCATTTT	CATSRDIRGQPQHF
TRBV5-1	TRBD1	-	TRBJ2-7	TGCGCCAGCAGCTTAAGTTCCGGGACAGGGTTTGGGGAGCAGTACTTC	CASSLSSGTGFGEQYF
TRBV18	-	-	TRBJ2-7	TGTGCCAGCTCACCAGGTTCTTCGGCCCCGTACGAGCAGTACTTC	CASSPGSSAPYEQYF
TRBV5-1	-	once	TRBJ1-4	TGCGCCAGCAGCTTCGGCAGGGACGGAAAACTGTTTTTT	CASSFGRDGKLFF
TRBV2	TRBD2	few	TRBJ2-3	TGTGCCAGCAGTTCACTAGCGGGGGGGCCAAATCCTAGCACAGATACGCAGTATTTT	CASSSLAGGPNPSTDTQYF
TRBV30	-	few	TRBJ2-7	TGTGCCTGGAGTGTAGGGCAGGGGATTTACGAGCAGTACTTC	CAWSVGQGIYEQYF
TRBV5-4	-	-	TRBJ2-1	TGTGCCAGCAGCTTAAAGAGGGAGGTGAATGAGCAGTTCTTC	CASSLKREVNEQFF
TRBV27	-	once	TRBJ2-1	TGTGCCAGCAGCTCCCCCGGGGGAAGCTCCTACAATGAGCAGTTCTTC	CASSSPGGSSYNEQFF
TRBV24-1	-	-	TRBJ1-2	TGTGCCACCAGTGACCGGGGGGACGGTCCCTATGGCTACACCTTC	CATSDRGDGPYGYTF
TRBV6-4	-	-	TRBJ2-7	TGTGCCAGCAGTGACGGGGGAGTGCAGTACTTC	CASSDGGVQYF
TRBV7-8	TRBD1	-	TRBJ1-2	TGTGCCAGCAGCTCAACGATCACAGGGGGCTATCTGGGCTACACCTTC	CASSSTITGGYLGYTF
TRBV7-2	TRBD2	-	TRBJ2-7	TGTGCCAGCAGCTTGCTGGTTAGCGGGAGTACCGAGCAGTACTTC	CASSLLVSGSTEQYF
TRBV4-2	TRBD2	-	TRBJ2-3	TGTGCCAGTGGGCGGGGGAGCACAGATACGCAGTATTTT	CASGRGSTDTQYF
TRBV29-1	-	-	TRBJ2-3	TGCAGCGTTGAAGAATTCAGGGGAGCTACAGATACGCAGTATTTT	CSVEEFRGATDTQYF
TRBV30	-	-	TRBJ1-5	TGTGCCTGGGGGTACTATAGCAATCAGCCCCAGCATTTT	CAWGYYSNQPQHF
TRBV5-1	TRBD1	-	TRBJ1-1	TGCGCCAGCAGCCCCTGGACAGGAAACACTGAAGCTTTCTTT	CASSPWTGNTEAFF
TRBV7-2	-	-	TRBJ1-1	TGTGCCAGCGGTCAACAGGTTTCGGGGACTGAAGCTTTCTTT	CASGQQVSGTEAFF
TRBV7-9	-	-	TRBJ2-1	TGTGCCAGCAGTCGTGGGAGCTCTCCTACTAACAATGAGCAGTTCTTC	CASSRGSSPTNNEQFF
TRBV19	-	-	TRBJ1-1	TGTGCCAGTAGTATTAGGGTTGGCAGGGAAGCTTTCTTT	CASSIRVGREAFF
TRBV4-1	TRBD2	-	TRBJ2-7	TGCGCCAGCAGCCAACATTGGACTAGCGGGAGCTACGAGCAGTACTTC	CASSQHWTSGSYEQYF
TRBV11-2	-	-	TRBJ1-2	TGTGCCAGCAGCTTAGTCAAGGGTTATGGCTACACCTTC	CASSLVKGYGYTF
TRBV28	-	-	TRBJ2-7	TGTGCCAGCAGTCCCCTAGTCAGGCAGATCCAGGGGGAGCAGTACTTC	CASSPLVRQIQGEQYF
TRBV7-2	-	-	TRBJ1-3	TGTGCCAGCAGCCTCGGGACACCACAAGGAAACACCATATATTTT	CASSLGTPQGNTIYF
TRBV27	-	-	TRBJ2-7	TGTGCCAGCAGTTTATGGGGGCCTACCTACGAGCAGTACTTC	CASSLWGPTYEQYF
TRBV5-4	TRBD1	-	TRBJ1-1	TGTGCCAGCAGGATTGGACAGGGCTTGAACACTGAAGCTTTCTTT	CASRIGQGLNTEAFF
TRBV28	-	-	TRBJ1-2	TGTGCCAGCAGGCGTAGTTGGGACGGTAGGGTATCGGGGTATGGCTACACCTTC	CASRRSWDGRVSGYGYTF
TRBV4-3	TRBD2	once	TRBJ2-2	TGCGCCAGCAGCCCCCGGGTAGCGGGAGGCACCGGGGAGCTGTTTTTT	CASSPRVAGGTGELFF
TRBV15	TRBD1	-	TRBJ1-2	TGTGCCACCAGCAGAGACAGGGGGCGCGAACACTATGGCTACACCTTC	CATSRDRGREHYGYTF